The 5 T cell receptor beta chains presented below share a single source sample, sequenced in a study of blood T cell repertoires in COVID-19. The repertoire was sequenced with immunoSEQ multiplex PCR; TCRdb's copy has only in-frame clones and lacks some. The table lists 390,000 or so clones, roughly 88% of them singletons. Sequencing used peripheral blood. The receptors here all came from a woman aged 25 to 39 with active or convalescent COVID-19.

The chain employs TRBV2 and TRBJ2-7, with a weak D call TRBD1 (6 bases). CDR1 and CDR2 from the germline V gene are SNHLY and FYNNEI. CDR3 size: 14 residues. V shed 10 bases and J shed 2 bases, with 18 bases lying between them. The CDR3 sequence is CATTQGQATYEQYF. As DNA, the CDR3 is TGTGCCACAACTCAGGGGCAGGCGACCTACGAGCAGTACTTC.

The chain carries TRBV9 and TRBJ2-7; the match to TRBD2 covers 11 bases. The V gene end was trimmed by 3 bases and the J gene end by 7 bases; junction bases not matched to a gene: 15. Germline V gene sequence: CDR1 SGDLS, CDR2 YYNGEE. The CDR3 consists of 17 residues. In DNA, the CDR3 is TGTGCCAGCAGCGAGTACGAACTAGCGGGAGCCGCTGGGGAGCAGTACTTC. Its protein product is CASSEYELAGAAGEQYF.

This clone was found once. The rearrangement joins TRBV5-8 to TRBJ2-1; 8 bases match TRBD2. Germline values: CDR1 SGHTS, CDR2 YDEGEE. The CDR3 consists of 16 residues. J lost 5 bases, V lost 5 bases, and 12 bases had no gene match. CDR3 sequence: CASRIIRAGGDNEQFF. CDR3 nucleotide sequence: TGTGCCAGCAGGATAATTCGGGCGGGGGGTGACAATGAGCAGTTCTTC.

The chain employs TRBV6-2 or TRBV6-3 and TRBJ1-6; 7 nucleotides align to TRBD1. Germline loops: CDR1 MNHEY, CDR2 SVGEGT. There are 19 residues in the CDR3. V trimming: 4 bases; J trimming: 0 bases; junction bases outside the gene matches: 12. The CDR3 DNA follows: TGTGCCAGCAGTTTCAGAAAACCACAGGGGAGCTCCTATAATTCACCCCTCCACTTT. Amino acid sequence: CASSFRKPQGSSYNSPLHF.

This clone was seen once. This chain links TRBV18 with TRBJ1-1, with 8 positions matching TRBD1. Trimming removed 2 bases from V and 7 bases from J; junction bases left unmatched: 3. The CDR3 is 13 residues long. Germline assignment: CDR1 KGHSH and CDR2 LQKENI. CDR3 protein: CASSPIQGVEAFF. For the CDR3, the DNA is TGTGCCAGCTCACCAATACAGGGGGTTGAAGCTTTCTTT. Looking up the rest from reference TRBV18 and TRBJ1-1 gives the full variable domain: NAGVMQNPRHLVRRRGQEARLRCSPMKGHSHVYWYRQLPEEGLKFMVYLQKENIIDESGMPKERFSAEFPKEGPSILRIQQVVRGDSAAYFCASSPIQGVEAFFGQGTRLTVV.